This note documents a single T cell receptor beta chain sequence. Its antigen is currently unknown. This entry belongs to a study of response to subunit inactivated influenza vaccine. Study conclusions and caveats: Each seasonal flu vaccination may recruit only limited new T cells, authors suggested.

TCRdb re-analysed the RT-PCR reads in MiXCR, keeping a single row per CDR3 protein. The sample contains 800,000 or so distinct CDR3 sequences, about 20% of which appear only once. The material sequenced was PBMCs from blood, taken around 5 days after vaccination. This clonotype originated in a man aged 50 to 60 who received an inactivated influenza vaccine.

The CDR3 DNA follows: TGCAGCGCCCCCGGACAGCGAAACACCGGGGAGCTGTTTTTT. Its protein is CSAPGQRNTGELFF. The V and J genes are TRBV29-1 and TRBJ2-2, with a possible D match to TRBD1 (6 bases). V dropped 7 bases and J dropped 2 bases, with 14 bases sitting between them. CDR1 is SQVTM and CDR2 is ANQGSEA in the germline V gene. This CDR3 spans 14 amino acids.